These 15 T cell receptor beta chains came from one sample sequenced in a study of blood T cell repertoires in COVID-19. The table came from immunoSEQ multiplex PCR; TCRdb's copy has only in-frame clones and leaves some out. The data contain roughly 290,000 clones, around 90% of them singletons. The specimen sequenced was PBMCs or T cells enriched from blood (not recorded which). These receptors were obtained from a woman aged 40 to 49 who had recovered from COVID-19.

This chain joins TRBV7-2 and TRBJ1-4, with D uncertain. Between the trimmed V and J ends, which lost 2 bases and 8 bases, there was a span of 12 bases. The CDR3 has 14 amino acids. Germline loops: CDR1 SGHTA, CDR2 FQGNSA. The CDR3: CASSLTSRGEKLFF. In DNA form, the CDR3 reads TGTGCCAGCAGCTTAACATCCAGAGGCGAAAAACTGTTTTTT.

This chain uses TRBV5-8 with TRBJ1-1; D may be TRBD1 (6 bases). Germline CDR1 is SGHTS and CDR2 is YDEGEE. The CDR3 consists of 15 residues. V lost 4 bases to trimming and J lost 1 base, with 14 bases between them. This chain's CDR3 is CASSKNGQSNTEAFF. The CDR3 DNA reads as TGTGCCAGCAGCAAAAACGGACAGTCGAACACTGAAGCTTTCTTT.

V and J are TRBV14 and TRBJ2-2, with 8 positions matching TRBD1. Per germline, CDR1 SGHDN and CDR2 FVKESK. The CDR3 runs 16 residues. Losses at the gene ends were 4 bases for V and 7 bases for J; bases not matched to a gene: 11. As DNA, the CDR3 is TGTGCCAGCAGCCCCCATCAGGACAGGGATATCGGGGAGCTGTTTTTT. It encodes CASSPHQDRDIGELFF.

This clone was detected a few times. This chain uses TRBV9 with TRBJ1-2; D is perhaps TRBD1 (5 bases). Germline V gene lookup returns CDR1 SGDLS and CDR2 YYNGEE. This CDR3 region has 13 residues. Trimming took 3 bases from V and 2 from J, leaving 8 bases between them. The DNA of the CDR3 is TGTGCCAGCAGCGCGGACATGAACTATGGCTACACCTTC. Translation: CASSADMNYGYTF.

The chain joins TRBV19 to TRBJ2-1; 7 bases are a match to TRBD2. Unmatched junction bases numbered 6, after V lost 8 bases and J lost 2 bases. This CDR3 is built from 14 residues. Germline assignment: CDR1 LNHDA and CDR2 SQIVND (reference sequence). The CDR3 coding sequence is TGTGCCAGTTGTCTGGCGGGGGCCTACAATGAGCAGTTCTTC. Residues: CASCLAGAYNEQFF.

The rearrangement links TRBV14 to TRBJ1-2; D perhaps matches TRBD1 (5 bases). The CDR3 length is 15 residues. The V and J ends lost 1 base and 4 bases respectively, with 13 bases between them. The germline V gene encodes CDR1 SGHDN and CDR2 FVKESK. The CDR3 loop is CASSQGFQGGYGYTF. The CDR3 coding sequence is TGTGCCAGCAGCCAAGGATTCCAGGGAGGCTATGGCTACACCTTC.

Here the CDR3 reads CASSQESRALRNEKLFF. The CDR3 DNA reads as TGTGCCAGCAGCCAAGAAAGTCGCGCTCTTCGTAATGAAAAACTGTTTTTT. This chain links TRBV3-1 (or the pseudogene TRBV3-2) with TRBJ1-4; D gene uncertain. The CDR3 has 17 residues. CDR1 is LGHDT, CDR2 YNNKEL, per germline (reference sequence). Trimming pared 0 bases from V and 4 bases from J, leaving 15 bases between.

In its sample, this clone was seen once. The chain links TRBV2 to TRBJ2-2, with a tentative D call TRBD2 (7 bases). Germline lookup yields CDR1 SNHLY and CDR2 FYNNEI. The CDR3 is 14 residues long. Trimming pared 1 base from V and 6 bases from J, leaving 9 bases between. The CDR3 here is CASSEEGGSGELFF. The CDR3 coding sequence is TGTGCCAGCAGTGAAGAGGGGGGGTCCGGGGAGCTGTTTTTT.

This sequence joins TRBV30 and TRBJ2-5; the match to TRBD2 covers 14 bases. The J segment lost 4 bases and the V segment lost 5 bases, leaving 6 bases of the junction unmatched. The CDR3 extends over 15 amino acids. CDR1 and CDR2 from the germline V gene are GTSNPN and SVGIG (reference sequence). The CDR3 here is CAWGLAGGRRETQYF. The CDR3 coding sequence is TGTGCCTGGGGACTAGCGGGGGGACGGAGAGAGACCCAGTACTTC.

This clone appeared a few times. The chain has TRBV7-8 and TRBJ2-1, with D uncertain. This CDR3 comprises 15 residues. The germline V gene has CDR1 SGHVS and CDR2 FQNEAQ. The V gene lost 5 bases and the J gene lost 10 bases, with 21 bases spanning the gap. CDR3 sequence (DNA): TGTGCCAGCAGCACCGTGGTGGAGACTCCGTCAGAGCAGTTCTTC. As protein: CASSTVVETPSEQFF.

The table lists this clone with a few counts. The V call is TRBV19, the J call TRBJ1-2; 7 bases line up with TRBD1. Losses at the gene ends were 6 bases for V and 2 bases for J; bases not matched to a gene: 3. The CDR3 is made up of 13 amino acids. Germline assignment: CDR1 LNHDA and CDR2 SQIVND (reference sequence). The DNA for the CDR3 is TGTGCCAGTAGGAAGGGGGCAAACTATGGCTACACCTTC. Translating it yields CASRKGANYGYTF.

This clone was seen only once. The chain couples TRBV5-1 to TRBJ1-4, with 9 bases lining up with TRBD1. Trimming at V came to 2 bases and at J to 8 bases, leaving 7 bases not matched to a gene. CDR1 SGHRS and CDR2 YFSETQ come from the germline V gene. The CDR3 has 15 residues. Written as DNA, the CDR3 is TGCGCCAGCAGCTTTCGGACAGGGGCAGAGGAAAAACTGTTTTTT. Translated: CASSFRTGAEEKLFF.

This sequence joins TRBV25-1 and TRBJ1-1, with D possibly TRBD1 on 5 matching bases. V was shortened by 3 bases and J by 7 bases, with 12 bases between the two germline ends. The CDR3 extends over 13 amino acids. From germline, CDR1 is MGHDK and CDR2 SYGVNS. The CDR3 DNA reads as TGTGCCAGCAGTGACACCAACAGGAATGAAGCTTTCTTT. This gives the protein CASSDTNRNEAFF.

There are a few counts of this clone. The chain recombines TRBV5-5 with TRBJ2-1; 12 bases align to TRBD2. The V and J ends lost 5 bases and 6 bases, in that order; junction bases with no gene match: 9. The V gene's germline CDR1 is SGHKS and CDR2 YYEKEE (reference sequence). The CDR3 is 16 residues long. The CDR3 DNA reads TGTGCCAGCAGAATACCGGGACTAGCGGGCCTCAATGAGCAGTTCTTC. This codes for CASRIPGLAGLNEQFF.

The CDR3 nucleotides are TGCGCCAGCAGCCAAGCAGGGTACTACAATGAGCAGTTCTTC. Translated: CASSQAGYYNEQFF. V is TRBV4-1 and J is TRBJ2-1; tentative D call: TRBD1 (5 bases). Per the germline V gene, CDR1 is MGHRA and CDR2 is YSYEKL. The CDR3 extends over 14 amino acids. The germline V and J ends were trimmed by 1 base and 3 bases, with 7 bases remaining between them.